Only one count was recorded for the clone carrying this T cell receptor (beta chain). The V and J ends lost 9 bases and 7 bases, in that order; junction bases with no gene match: 11. The CDR3 is 13 residues long. Germline V lookup: CDR1 LNHDA, CDR2 SQIVND (reference sequence). This sample stems from a study of blood T cell repertoires in COVID-19. Measured with immunoSEQ multiplex PCR; TCRdb has only the in-frame clones, and not every one. The table has about 200,000 clones, 80% to 85% seen once. Patients in Seattle were enrolled during active infection, then followed longitudinally. This sequence was found in a woman of 80 years or more with COVID-19, enrolled during active disease. The rearrangement uses TRBV19 and TRBJ1-2; 7 nucleotides align to TRBD1. The sample was peripheral blood. The CDR3 DNA is TGTGCCAGCCGACCGGGACAGACAGTTGGCTACACCTTC. This translates into CASRPGQTVGYTF.